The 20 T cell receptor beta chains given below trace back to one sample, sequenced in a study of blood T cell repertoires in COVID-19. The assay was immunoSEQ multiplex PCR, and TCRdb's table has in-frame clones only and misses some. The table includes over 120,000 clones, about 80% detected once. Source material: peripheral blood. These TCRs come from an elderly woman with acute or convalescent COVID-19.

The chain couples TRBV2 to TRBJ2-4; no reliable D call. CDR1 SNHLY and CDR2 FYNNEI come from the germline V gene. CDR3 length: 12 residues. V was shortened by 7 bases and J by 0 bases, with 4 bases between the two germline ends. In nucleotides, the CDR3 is TGTGCCAGCACCATAGCCAAAAACATTCAGTACTTC. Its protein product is CASTIAKNIQYF.

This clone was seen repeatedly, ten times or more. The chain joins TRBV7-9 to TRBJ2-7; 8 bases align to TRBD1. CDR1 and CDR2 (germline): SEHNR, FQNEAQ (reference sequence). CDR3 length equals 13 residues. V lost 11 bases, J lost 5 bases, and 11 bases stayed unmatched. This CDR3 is CAGGTGQGDEQYF. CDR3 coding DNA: TGTGCCGGAGGGACAGGACAAGGGGACGAGCAGTACTTC. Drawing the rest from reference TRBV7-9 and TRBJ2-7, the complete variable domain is DTGVSQNPRHKITKRGQNVTFRCDPISEHNRLYWYRQTLGQGPEFLTYFQNEAQLEKSRLLSDRFSAERPKGSFSTLEIQRTEQGDSAMYLCAGGTGQGDEQYFGPGTRLTVT.

The CDR3 protein is CASSQQGAWNQPQHF. The CDR3 region has the DNA TGCGCCAGCAGCCAGCAGGGGGCCTGGAATCAGCCCCAGCATTTT. The J gene is TRBJ1-5, the V gene TRBV4-1, with 8 bases matching TRBD1. There are 15 residues in the CDR3. Germline V lookup: CDR1 MGHRA, CDR2 YSYEKL. V shed 3 bases, J shed 4 bases, and the junction held 5 bases outside the gene matches.

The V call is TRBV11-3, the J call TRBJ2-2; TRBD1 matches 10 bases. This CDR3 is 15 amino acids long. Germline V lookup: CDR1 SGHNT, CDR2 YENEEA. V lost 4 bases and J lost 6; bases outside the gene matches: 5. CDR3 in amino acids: CASSSGQGWSGELFF. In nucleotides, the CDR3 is TGTGCCAGCAGCTCGGGACAGGGGTGGTCCGGGGAGCTGTTTTTT.

The CDR3 DNA sequence: TGCAGCGTTTATCGGGATGGCTACACCTTC. This codes for CSVYRDGYTF. The chain carries TRBV29-1 and TRBJ1-2; D is unclear. The CDR3 extends over 10 amino acids. Germline V lookup: CDR1 SQVTM, CDR2 ANQGSEA. Trimming left V 5 bases short and J 6 bases short, with 7 bases between.

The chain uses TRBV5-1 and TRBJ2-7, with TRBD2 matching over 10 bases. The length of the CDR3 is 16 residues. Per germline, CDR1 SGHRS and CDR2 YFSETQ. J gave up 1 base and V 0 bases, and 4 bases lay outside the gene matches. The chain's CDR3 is CASSLAASGGSYEQYF. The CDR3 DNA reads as TGCGCCAGCAGCTTGGCGGCTAGCGGGGGTTCCTACGAGCAGTACTTC. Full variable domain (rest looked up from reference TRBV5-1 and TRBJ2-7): KAGVTQTPRYLIKTRGQQVTLSCSPISGHRSVSWYQQTPGQGLQFLFEYFSETQRNKGNFPGRFSGRQFSNSRSEMNVSTLELGDSALYLCASSLAASGGSYEQYFGPGTRLTVT.

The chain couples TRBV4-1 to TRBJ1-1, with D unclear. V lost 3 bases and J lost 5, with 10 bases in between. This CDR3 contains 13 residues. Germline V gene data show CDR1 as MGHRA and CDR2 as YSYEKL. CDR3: CASSQLGGTEAFF. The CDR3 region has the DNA TGCGCCAGCAGCCAGCTAGGAGGGACTGAAGCTTTCTTT.

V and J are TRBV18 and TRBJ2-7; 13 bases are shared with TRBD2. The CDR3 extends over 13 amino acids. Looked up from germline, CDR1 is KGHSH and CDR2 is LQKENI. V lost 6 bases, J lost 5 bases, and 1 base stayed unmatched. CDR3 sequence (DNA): TGTGCCAGCTCCACTAGCGGGGGGGACGAGCAGTACTTC. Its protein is CASSTSGGDEQYF. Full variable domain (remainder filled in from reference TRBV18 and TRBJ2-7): NAGVMQNPRHLVRRRGQEARLRCSPMKGHSHVYWYRQLPEEGLKFMVYLQKENIIDESGMPKERFSAEFPKEGPSILRIQQVVRGDSAAYFCASSTSGGDEQYFGPGTRLTVT.

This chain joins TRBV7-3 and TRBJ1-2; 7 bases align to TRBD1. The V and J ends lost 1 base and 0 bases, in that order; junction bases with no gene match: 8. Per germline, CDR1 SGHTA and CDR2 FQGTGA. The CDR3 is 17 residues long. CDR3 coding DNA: TGTGCCAGCAGCTTAAGGGTAACAGGGGTAGCTAACTATGGCTACACCTTC. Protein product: CASSLRVTGVANYGYTF.

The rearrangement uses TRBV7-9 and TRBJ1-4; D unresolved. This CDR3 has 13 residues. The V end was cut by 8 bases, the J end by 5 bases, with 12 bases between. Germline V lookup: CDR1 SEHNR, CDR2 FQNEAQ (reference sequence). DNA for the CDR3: TGTGCCAGCTCGAGAGGCAGAAATGAAAAACTGTTTTTT. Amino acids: CASSRGRNEKLFF.

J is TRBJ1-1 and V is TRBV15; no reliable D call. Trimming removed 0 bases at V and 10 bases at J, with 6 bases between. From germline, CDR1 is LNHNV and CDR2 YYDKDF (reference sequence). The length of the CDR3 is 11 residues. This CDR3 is CATSRDRRAFF. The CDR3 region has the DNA TGTGCCACCAGCAGAGATCGGAGAGCTTTCTTT.

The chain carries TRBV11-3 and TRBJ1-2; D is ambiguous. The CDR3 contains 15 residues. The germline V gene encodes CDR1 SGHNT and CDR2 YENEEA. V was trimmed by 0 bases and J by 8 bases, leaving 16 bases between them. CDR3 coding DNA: TGTGCCAGCAGCTTAGATCAGGTCGTTTTCTTGGGCTACACCTTC. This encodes CASSLDQVVFLGYTF.

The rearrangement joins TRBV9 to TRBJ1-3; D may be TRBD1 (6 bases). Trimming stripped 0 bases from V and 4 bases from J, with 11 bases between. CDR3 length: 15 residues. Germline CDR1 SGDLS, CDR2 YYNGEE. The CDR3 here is CASSVEGGRGNTIYF. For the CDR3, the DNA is TGTGCCAGCAGCGTAGAGGGGGGGAGAGGAAACACCATATATTTT.

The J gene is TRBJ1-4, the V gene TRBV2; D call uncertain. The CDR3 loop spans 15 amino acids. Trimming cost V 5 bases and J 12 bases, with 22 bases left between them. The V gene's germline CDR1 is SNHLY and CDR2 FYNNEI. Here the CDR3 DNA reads TGTGCCAGCAGTCTAGACCCGGGGTTTTATATCGAACTGTTTTTT. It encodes CASSLDPGFYIELFF.

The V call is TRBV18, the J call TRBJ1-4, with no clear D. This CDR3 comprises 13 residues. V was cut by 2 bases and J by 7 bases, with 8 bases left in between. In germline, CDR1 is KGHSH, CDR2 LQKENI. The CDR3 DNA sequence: TGTGCCAGCTCACCAAGAACTTCTGAAAAACTGTTTTTT. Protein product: CASSPRTSEKLFF.

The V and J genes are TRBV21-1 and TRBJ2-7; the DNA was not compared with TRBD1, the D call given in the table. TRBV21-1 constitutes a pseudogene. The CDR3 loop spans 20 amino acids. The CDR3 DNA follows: TGTGCCAGCAGCATTCCCGGGACAGGGAGATCTCCGGTTCGGCGGCTTTGGCAGTACTTC. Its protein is CASSIPGTGRSPVRRLWQYF.

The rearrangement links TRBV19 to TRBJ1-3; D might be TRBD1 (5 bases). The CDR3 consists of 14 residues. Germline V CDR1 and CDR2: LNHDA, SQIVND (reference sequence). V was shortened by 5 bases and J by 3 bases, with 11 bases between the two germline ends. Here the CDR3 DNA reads TGTGCCAGTAGTTCCAGGGTTTATGGAAACACCATATATTTT. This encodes CASSSRVYGNTIYF.

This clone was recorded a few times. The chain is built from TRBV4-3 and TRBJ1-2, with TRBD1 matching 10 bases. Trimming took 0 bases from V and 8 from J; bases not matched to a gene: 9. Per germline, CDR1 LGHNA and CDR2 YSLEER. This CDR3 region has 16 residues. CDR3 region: CASSQDLRTGGFGYTF. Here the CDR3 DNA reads TGCGCCAGCAGCCAAGATCTACGGACAGGGGGGTTCGGCTACACCTTC.

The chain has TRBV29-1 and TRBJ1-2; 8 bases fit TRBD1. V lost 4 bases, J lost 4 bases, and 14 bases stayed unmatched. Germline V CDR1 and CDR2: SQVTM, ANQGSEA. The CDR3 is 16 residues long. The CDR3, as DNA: TGCAGCGTTGTCCCAGGACAGGGCTCCGCGGTCTATGGCTACACCTTC. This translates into CSVVPGQGSAVYGYTF.

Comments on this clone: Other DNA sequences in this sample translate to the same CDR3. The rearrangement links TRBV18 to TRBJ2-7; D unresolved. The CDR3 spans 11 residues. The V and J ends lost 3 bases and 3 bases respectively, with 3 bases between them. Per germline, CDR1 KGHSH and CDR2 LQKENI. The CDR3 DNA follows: TGTGCCAGCTCACCTAACTACGAGCAGTACTTC. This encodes CASSPNYEQYF.